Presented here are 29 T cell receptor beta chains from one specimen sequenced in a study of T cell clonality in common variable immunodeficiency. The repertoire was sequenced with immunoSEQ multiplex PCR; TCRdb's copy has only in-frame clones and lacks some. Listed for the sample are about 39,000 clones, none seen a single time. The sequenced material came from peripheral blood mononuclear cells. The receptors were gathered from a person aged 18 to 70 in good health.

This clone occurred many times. CDR3 amino acids: CASRIDRASYEQYF. CDR3 DNA, as far as it was read: TGTGCCAGCAGGATCGATCGAGCATCCTACGAG. The chain employs TRBV2 and TRBJ2-7, with D hard to call. The CDR3 is cut off 3 residues early in the read; its end comes from the germline J gene. Trimming left V 6 bases short and J 1 base short, with 13 bases between. Germline CDR1 SNHLY, CDR2 FYNNEI. There are 14 residues in the CDR3.

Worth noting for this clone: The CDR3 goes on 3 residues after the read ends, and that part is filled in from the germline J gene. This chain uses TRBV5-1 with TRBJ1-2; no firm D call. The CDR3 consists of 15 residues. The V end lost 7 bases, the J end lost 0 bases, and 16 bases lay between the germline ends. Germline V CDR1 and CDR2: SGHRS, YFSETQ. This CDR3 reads CASLPHTEANYGYTF. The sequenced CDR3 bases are TGCGCCAGCCTTCCCCACACAGAAGCTAACTATGGC. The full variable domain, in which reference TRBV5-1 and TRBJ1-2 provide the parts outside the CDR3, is KAGVTQTPRYLIKTRGQQVTLSCSPISGHRSVSWYQQTPGQGLQFLFEYFSETQRNKGNFPGRFSGRQFSNSRSEMNVSTLELGDSALYLCASLPHTEANYGYTFGSGTRLTVV.

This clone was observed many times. This CDR3 reads CAWSPTNNEQFF. Partial CDR3 DNA: TGTGCCTGGAGTCCGACTAACAATGAG. This chain uses TRBV30 with TRBJ2-1, with a weak D call TRBD2 (5 bases). The CDR3 end lies 3 residues beyond the end of the read and is filled in from the germline J gene. Deletions cut 2 bases from V and 5 bases from J, with 7 bases between. The germline CDR1 and CDR2 sequences are GTSNPN and SVGIG (reference sequence). This CDR3 has 12 residues.

The CDR3 DNA, read in part, is TGCGCCAGCAGCTTGGGGGGGGATCAGCCG. This sequence encodes CASSLGGDQP. The entire CDR3 protein is CASSLGGDQPQYF. The V call is TRBV5-1, the J call TRBJ2-3; TRBD2 is a possible D gene (6 bases). Read sequence stops 3 residues before the CDR3 end, and the germline J gene provides the missing end. The CDR3 loop spans 13 amino acids. Germline V CDR1 and CDR2: SGHRS, YFSETQ.

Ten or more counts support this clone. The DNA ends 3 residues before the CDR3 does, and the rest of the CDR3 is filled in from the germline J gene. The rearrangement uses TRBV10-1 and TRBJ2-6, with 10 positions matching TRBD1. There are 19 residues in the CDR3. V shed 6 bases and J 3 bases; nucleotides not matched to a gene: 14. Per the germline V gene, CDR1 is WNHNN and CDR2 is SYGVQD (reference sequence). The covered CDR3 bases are TGCGCCAGCAGCCCTAACCGGGACAGGGGAGGGCGTGGGGCCAACGTC. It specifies CASSPNRDRGGRGANV. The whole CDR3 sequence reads CASSPNRDRGGRGANVLTF.

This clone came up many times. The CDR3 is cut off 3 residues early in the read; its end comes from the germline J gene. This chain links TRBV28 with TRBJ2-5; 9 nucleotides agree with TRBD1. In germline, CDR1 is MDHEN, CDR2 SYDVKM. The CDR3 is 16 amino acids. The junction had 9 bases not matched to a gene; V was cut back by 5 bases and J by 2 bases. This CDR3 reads CASSITQGQGQETQYF. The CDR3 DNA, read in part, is TGTGCCAGCAGTATTACCCAAGGACAGGGGCAAGAGACC.

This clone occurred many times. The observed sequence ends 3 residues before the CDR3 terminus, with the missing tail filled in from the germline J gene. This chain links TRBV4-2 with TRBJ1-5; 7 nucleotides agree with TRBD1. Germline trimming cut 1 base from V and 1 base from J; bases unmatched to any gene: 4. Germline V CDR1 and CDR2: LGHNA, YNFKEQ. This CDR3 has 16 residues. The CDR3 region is CASSQGQGGSNQPQHF. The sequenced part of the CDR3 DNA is TGTGCCAGCAGCCAAGGACAGGGTGGAAGCAATCAGCCC.

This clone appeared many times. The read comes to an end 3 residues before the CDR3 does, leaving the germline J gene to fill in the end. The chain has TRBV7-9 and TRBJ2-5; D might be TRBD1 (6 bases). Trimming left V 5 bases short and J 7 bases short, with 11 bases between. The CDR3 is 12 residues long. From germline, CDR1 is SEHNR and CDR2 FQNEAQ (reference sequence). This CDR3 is CASSSRGGTQYF. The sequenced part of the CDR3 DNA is TGTGCCAGCAGCAGCAGGGGTGGGACC.

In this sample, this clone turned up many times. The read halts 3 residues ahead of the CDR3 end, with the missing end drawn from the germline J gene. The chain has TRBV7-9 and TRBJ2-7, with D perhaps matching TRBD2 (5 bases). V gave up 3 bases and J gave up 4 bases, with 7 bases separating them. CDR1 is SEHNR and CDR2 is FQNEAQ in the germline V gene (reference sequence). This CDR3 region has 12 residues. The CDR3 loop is CASSFSGYEQYF. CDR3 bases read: TGTGCCAGCAGCTTTTCGGGGTACGAG.

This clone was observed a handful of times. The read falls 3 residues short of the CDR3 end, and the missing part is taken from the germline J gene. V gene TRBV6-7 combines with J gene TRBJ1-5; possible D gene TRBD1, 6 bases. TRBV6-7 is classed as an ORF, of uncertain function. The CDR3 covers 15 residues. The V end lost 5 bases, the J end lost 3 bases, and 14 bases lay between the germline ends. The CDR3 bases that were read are TGTGCCAGCAGTCTCGACAGGAAGGACAATCAGCCC. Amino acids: CASSLDRKDNQP. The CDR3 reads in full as CASSLDRKDNQPQHF.

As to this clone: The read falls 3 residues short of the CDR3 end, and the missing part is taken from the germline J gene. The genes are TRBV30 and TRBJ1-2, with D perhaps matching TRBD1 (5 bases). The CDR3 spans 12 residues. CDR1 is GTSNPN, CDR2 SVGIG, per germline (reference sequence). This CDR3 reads CALTQGADTYTF. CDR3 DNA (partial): TGTGCCTTAACGCAGGGTGCAGATACC.

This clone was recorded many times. CDR3 DNA (partial): TGTGCCAGCAGCTTACGGGTCGAGGTTGAA. Amino acid sequence: CASSLRVEVE. The whole CDR3 protein reads CASSLRVEVEAFF. V gene TRBV11-2 combines with J gene TRBJ1-1, with no clear D. Coverage ceases 3 residues before the CDR3 finishes, and the germline J gene fills in the end. The CDR3 length is 13 residues. Germline V CDR1 and CDR2: SGHAT, FQNNGV. Trimming cost V 2 bases and J 7 bases, with 11 bases left between them.

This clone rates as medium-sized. CDR3 sequence: CASSEVAGASEKLFF. The DNA read from the CDR3 is TGTGCCAGCAGTGAAGTAGCAGGGGCGAGTGAAAAA. The chain recombines TRBV6-1 with TRBJ1-4, with D maybe TRBD1 (6 bases). The read falls 3 residues short of the CDR3 end, and the missing part is taken from the germline J gene. The CDR3 length is 15 residues. Germline assignment: CDR1 MNHNS and CDR2 SASEGT. Trimming removed 1 base from V and 7 bases from J, with 13 bases in between.

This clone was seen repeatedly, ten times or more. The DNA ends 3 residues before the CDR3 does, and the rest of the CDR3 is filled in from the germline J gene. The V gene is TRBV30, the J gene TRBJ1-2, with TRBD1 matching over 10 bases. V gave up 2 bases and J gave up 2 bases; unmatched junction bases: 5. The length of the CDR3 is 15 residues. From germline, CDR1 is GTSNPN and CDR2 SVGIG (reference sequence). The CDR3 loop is CAWSTRTGGNYGYTF. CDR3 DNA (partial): TGTGCCTGGAGTACCAGGACAGGGGGGAACTATGGC.

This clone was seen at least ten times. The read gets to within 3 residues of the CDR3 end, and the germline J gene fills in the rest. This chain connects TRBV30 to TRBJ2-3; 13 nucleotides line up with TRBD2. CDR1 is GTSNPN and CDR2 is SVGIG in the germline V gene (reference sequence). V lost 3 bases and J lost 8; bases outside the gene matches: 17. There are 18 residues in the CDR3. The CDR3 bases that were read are TGTGCCTGGAGCGCAAGACTAGCGGGAGGCGGTGGTAAAGGTACG. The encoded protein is CAWSARLAGGGGKGT. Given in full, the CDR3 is CAWSARLAGGGGKGTQYF.

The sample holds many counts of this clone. The CDR3 loop is CASSQESLARNEQYF. The sequenced CDR3 bases are TGCGCCAGCAGCCAAGAGTCGCTAGCCAGGAACGAG. V and J are TRBV4-1 and TRBJ2-7; D is possibly TRBD2 (5 bases). The read gets to within 3 residues of the CDR3 end, and the germline J gene fills in the rest. Germline lookup yields CDR1 MGHRA and CDR2 YSYEKL. This CDR3 is 15 amino acids long. Trimming took off 0 bases at V and 5 bases at J, with 14 bases between the two ends.

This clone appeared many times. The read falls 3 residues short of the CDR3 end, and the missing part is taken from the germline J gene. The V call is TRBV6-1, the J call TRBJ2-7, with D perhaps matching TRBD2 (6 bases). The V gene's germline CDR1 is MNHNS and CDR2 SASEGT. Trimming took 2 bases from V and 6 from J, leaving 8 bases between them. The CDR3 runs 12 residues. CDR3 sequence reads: CASSERGIEQYF. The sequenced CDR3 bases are TGTGCCAGCAGTGAACGGGGGATCGAG.

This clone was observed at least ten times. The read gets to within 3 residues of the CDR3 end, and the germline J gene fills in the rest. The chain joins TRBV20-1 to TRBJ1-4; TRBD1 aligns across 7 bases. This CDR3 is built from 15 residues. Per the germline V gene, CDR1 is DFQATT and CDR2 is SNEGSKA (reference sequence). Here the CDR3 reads CSASAEGADNSPLFF. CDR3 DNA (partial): TGCAGTGCTAGCGCTGAGGGGGCCGATAATTCACCA.

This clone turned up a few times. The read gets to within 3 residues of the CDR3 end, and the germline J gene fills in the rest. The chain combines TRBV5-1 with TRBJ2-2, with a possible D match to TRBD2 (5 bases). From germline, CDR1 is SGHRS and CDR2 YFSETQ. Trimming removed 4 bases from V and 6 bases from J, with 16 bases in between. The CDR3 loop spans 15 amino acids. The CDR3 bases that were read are TGCGCCAGCAGCATGGGTAGCCGGGGAGCCGGGGAG. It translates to CASSMGSRGAGE. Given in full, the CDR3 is CASSMGSRGAGELFF.

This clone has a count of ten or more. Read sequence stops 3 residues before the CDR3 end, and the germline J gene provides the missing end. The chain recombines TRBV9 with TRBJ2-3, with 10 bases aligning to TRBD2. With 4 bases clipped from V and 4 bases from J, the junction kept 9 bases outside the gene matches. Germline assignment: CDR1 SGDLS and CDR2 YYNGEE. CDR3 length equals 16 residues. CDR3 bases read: TGTGCCAGCAGCTTTAAGAGCGGGAGGGCCCCAGATACG. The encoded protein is CASSFKSGRAPDT. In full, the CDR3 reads CASSFKSGRAPDTQYF.

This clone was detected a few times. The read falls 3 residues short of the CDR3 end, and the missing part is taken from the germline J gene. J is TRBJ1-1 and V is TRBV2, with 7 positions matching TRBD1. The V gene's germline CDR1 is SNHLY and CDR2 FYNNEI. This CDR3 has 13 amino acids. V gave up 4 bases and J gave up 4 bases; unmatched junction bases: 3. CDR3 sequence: CASSVQGSTEAFF. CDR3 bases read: TGTGCCAGCAGTGTACAGGGGAGCACTGAA.

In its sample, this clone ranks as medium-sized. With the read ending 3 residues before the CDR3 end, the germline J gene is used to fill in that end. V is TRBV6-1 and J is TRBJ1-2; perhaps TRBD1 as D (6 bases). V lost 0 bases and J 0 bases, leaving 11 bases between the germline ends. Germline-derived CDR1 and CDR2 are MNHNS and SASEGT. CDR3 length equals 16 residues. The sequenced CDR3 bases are TGTGCCAGCAGTGAAGCTCCGGAGGGGGCTAACTATGGC. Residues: CASSEAPEGANYG. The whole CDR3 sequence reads CASSEAPEGANYGYTF.

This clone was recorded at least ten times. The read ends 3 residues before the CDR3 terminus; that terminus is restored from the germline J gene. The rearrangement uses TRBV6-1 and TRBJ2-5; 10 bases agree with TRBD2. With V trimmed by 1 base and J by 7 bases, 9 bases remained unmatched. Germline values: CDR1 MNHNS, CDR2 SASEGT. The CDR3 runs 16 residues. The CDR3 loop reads CASSEVRTSGVGTQYF. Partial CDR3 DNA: TGTGCCAGCAGTGAAGTGAGGACTAGCGGTGTTGGGACC.

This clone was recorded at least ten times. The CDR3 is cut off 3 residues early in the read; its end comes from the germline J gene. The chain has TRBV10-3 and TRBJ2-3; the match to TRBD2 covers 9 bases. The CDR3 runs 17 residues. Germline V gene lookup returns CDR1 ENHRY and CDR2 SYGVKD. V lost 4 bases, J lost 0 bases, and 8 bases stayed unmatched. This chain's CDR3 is CAISGYSGRASTDTQYF. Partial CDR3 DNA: TGTGCCATCAGTGGTTATAGCGGGAGAGCTAGCACAGATACG.

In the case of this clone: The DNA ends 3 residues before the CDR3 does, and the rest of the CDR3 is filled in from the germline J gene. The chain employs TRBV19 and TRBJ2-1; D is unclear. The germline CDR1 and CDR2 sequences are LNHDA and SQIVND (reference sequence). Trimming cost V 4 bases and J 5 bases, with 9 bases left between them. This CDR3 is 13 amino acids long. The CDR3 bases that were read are TGTGCCAGTAGTACCCCAATAGACAATGAG. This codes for CASSTPIDNE. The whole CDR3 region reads CASSTPIDNEQFF.

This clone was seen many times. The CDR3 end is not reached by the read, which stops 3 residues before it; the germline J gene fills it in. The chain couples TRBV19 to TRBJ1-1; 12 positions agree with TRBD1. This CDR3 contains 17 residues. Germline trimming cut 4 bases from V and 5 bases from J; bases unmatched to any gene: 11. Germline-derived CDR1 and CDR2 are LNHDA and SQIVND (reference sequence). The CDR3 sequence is CASSTSGQGALRTEAFF. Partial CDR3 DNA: TGTGCCAGTAGTACCTCGGGACAGGGGGCTCTTAGGACTGAA.

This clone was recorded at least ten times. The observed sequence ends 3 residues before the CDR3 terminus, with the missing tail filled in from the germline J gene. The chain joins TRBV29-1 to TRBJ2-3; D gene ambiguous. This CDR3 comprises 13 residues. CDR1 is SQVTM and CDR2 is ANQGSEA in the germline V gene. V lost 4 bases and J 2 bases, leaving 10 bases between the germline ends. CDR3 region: CSVALQDTDTQYF. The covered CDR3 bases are TGCAGCGTTGCTCTGCAGGACACAGATACG.

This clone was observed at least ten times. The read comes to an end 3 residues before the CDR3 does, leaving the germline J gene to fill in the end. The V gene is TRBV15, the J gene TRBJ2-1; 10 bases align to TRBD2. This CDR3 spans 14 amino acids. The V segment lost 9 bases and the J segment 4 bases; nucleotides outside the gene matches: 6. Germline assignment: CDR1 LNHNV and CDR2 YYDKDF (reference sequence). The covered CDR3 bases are TGTGCCACTCAACCGACTAGCGGGTACAATGAG. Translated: CATQPTSGYNE. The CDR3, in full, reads CATQPTSGYNEQFF.

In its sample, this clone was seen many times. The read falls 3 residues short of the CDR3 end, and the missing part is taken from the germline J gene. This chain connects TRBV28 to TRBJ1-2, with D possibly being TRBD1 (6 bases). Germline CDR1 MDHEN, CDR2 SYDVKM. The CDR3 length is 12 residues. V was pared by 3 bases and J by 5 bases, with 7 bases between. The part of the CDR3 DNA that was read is TGTGCCAGCAGTTTTACAGGGTATGGC. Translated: CASSFTGYG. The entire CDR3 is CASSFTGYGYTF.